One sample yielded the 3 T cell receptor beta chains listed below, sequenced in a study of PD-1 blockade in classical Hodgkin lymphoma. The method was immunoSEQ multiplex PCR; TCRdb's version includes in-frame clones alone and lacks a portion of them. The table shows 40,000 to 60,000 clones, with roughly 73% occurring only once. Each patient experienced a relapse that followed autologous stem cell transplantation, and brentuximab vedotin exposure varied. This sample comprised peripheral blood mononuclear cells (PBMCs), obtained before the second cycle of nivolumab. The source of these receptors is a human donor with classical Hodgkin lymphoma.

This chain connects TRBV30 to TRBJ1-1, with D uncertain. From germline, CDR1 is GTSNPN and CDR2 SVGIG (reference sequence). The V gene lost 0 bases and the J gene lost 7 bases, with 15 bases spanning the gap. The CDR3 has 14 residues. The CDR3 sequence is CAWSVHSVTNEAFF. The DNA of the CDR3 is TGTGCCTGGAGTGTACACTCTGTGACCAATGAAGCTTTCTTT.

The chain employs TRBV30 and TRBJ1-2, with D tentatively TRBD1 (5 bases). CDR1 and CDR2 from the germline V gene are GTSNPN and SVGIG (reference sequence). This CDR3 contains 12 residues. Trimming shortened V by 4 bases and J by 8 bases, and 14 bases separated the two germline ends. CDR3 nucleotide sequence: TGTGCCTGGACTCGGGACTCTCTAGGCTACACCTTC. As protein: CAWTRDSLGYTF.

DNA of the CDR3: TGTGCCAGTACCCCCGGGACTAGCGAATACACAGATACGCAGTATTTT. Translating it yields CASTPGTSEYTDTQYF. The chain uses TRBV19 and TRBJ2-3, with 10 nucleotides matching TRBD2. J gave up 2 bases and V 7 bases, and 9 bases lay outside the gene matches. The CDR3 runs to 16 residues. Germline V CDR1 and CDR2: LNHDA, SQIVND (reference sequence).